This T cell receptor beta chain derives from a study of human T cells and chemical hapten exposure (dated by TCRdb to the early 2020s). About the full investigation: For sensitization, 2% DPC in acetone was applied to a roughly 2 cm by roughly 2 cm area of upper inner arm skin. Most of the patients in the cohort were female, and the cohort covered alopecia areata with under or over 50% scalp involvement, alopecia totalis and alopecia universalis. Libraries were combined into a pool for sequencing, and differences in TCR yield between samples came mainly from small differences in library volumes within the pool. The study tracked peripheral blood TCR repertoire changes in vivo during primary and secondary sensitization to the hapten diphenylcyclopropenone (DPC) in alopecia patients. Blood for TCR sequencing was provided by twenty-nine alopecia patients at one to four time points (pre-sensitization, 2, 6 and 24 weeks). Patch testing was performed on the upper back with Finn chambers containing 0.01% DPC, and the patch tests were scored after 6 days according to International Contact Dermatitis Research Group standards. Blood samples were taken from patients before sensitization (week 0) and then at 2, 6 and about 24 weeks after DPC sensitization. Throughout the study period of 20 to 30 weeks, patients also received therapeutic DPC doses to the scalp every week.

Trimming takes 3 bases from V and 14 bases from J, and the germline ends sit 28 bases apart. The CDR3 runs 15 residues from the cysteine to the phenylalanine. Here the CDR3 DNA is all that survives: 45 bases in frame from base 1. Looking up the germline V gene (reference sequence) yields CDR1 DFQATT and CDR2 SNEGSKA. The library was obtained by RACE. The instrument was a NextSeq 500. During library preparation, unique molecular identifiers were attached to individual cDNA molecules so that TCRs could be counted in a quantitative, reproducible way. For every blood RNA sample, sequencing covered both the TCR alpha and TCR beta chains. In the paper's pipeline: Samples had a median of 95,638 TCRs, with a range from 23,224 to 690,600. V, J and CDR3 annotation of the TCR reads was performed with the Decombinator software suite. To make PS versus PT1 abundance plots, every sample was subsampled to the same number of TCRs (28,000). Expanded TCRs were defined as absent before sensitization and observed at least eight times at the 2-week time point. Using fastp trimming at Q25 and MiXCR clonotype assembly, TCRdb reanalyzed the public sequencing data and kept in-frame beta chains. One record per CDR3 amino acid sequence lists the most common genes and DNA. The V and J calls were not made by the authors but by TCRdb's processing. This sample is represented by approximately 400,000 distinct CDR3 sequences; 4.8% of them were singletons. Of the sample, 2% to 2.5% falls within the top ten clones.

The time point label on this specimen signifies: patch test 1, 2 weeks after DPC sensitization. The label giving this sample's treatment or condition can be read as: therapeutic diphenylcyclopropenone sensitization with weekly scalp DPC. Blood at each patch-test visit was drawn before the patch test was applied. To be eligible, patients had to be aged 18 to 70, diagnosed with alopecia and judged suitable for DPC therapy, while pregnant patients were excluded. Total RNA was extracted from unfractionated whole blood collected in Tempus Blood RNA tubes. In this sample, this clonotype turned up a few times. Its antigen is currently not known. One base away there is no much larger clone; base qualities are not given. Study-wide findings and limitations: Patch test score was positively correlated with the number of PT1 expanded TCRs, with significance at thresholds 8, 16 and 32 but not at 4. All patients had alopecia, a presumed autoimmune disease, so their immune response might differ from that of healthy individuals. No change with DPC sensitization was found in the number of TCRs above 1 in 1000 frequency, and no evidence of global repertoire structure alterations was found. After repeated subsampling, the strength of the expansion versus patch-test correlation and the threshold at which it became significant changed. Significantly more large CDR3 similarity clusters were formed by expanded TCRs than by pre-sensitization or healthy control sets, consistent with antigen-driven responses.

The chain links TRBV20-1 with TRBJ1-2; no D segment can be confidently identified. The sample here was whole blood, taken in connection with sensitization to the hapten diphenylcyclopropenone (DPC). The TCR originated in a woman aged 45-60 years with alopecia areata. Some clones in this sample may be carry-over from other donors' samples. The DNA reads as follows: TGCAGTGCTAGGGCTCCCATGGGCGGCAGTTGGGCCTTTACCTTC. Its translation reads: CSARAPMGGSWAFTF.